This T cell receptor beta chain came from a study of graft-versus-host responses after intestinal transplantation. About the research overall: Recipients received multivisceral, liver-intestinal, or isolated intestinal transplants. Recipients were all induced with anti-thymocyte globulin, then given tacrolimus and steroids for approximately three years. The study, taken as a whole, reports: In patients with graft-donor T cell macrochimerism, allograft graft-versus-host to host-versus-graft clonal ratios were high. GvH clonotypes were identified within recipient marrow, with a subset emerging first in ileum or blood.

Deletions cut 7 bases from V and 8 bases from J, with 21 bases between. Germline values: CDR1 SGHAT, CDR2 FQNNGV. The CDR3 length is 15 residues. On this clone itself: What it recognizes is unknown.

Some clones are missing from TCRdb's copy, which holds only in-frame ones; the method was immunoSEQ multiplex PCR. The data show about 39,000 clones, roughly 96% seen once. This TCR derives from a human donor who was the organ donor for an intestinal transplant. Here the sequenced sample was unstimulated CD8+ T cells sorted from spleen or lymph node cells, taken before transplant. V is TRBV11-2 and J is TRBJ2-1; possible D gene TRBD1, 6 bases. The CDR3, as DNA: TGTGCCAGCAACCCCTCTGGGGGCCCTTTCTATGAGCAGTTCTTC. Translating it yields CASNPSGGPFYEQFF.